This record looks at one T cell receptor beta chain sequence and its context. TCRdb's copy holds only in-frame clones and misses some; the assay was immunoSEQ multiplex PCR. The data show approximately 81,000 clones, 80% to 90% seen once. Germline V gene lookup returns CDR1 SGHDT and CDR2 YYEEEE. Trimming took 4 bases from V and 1 from J, leaving 11 bases between them. The CDR3 loop spans 14 amino acids. The data belong to a study of blood T cell repertoires in COVID-19. The overall study: From the United States, Italy and Spain came samples of acute and convalescent COVID-19. T cells, B-cell-depleted T cells, or PBMCs provided the cDNA or gDNA that served as material.

The participants were between about 18 and 90 years old and came from fewer than 25 US areas. V usage is TRBV5-6 and J usage is TRBJ1-1; D is undetermined. This TCR came from a woman between 45 and 60 years old with acute COVID-19. The sample consisted of PBMCs or T cells enriched from blood (not recorded which). The CDR3 bases are TGTGCCAGCAGCGCGACAATGGGGAACACTGAAGCTTTCTTT. It encodes CASSATMGNTEAFF.